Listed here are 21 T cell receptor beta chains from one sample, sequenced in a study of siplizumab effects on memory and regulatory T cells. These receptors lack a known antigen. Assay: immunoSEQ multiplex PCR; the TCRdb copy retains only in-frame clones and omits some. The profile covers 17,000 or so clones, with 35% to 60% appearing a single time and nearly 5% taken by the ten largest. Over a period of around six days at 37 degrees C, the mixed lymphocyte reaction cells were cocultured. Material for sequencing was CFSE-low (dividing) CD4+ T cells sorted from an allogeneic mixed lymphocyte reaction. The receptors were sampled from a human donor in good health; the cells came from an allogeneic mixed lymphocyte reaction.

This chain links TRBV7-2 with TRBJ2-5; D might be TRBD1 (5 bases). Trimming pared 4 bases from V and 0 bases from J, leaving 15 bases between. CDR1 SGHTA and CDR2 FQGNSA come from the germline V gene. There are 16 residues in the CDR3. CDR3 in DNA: TGTGCCAGCAGCTACACCCCGACAGCGTACCAAGAGACCCAGTACTTC. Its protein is CASSYTPTAYQETQYF.

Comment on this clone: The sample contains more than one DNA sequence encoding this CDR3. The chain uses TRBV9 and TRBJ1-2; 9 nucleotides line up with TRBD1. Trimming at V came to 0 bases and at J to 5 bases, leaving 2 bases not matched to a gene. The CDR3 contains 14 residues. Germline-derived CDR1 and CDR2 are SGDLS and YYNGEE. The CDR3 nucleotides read TGTGCCAGCAGCGTAGGGACAGGGGATTATGGCTACACCTTC. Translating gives CASSVGTGDYGYTF. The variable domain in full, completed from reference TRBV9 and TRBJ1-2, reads DSGVTQTPKHLITATGQRVTLRCSPRSGDLSVYWYQQSLDQGLQFLIQYYNGEERAKGNILERFSAQQFPDLHSELNLSSLELGDSALYFCASSVGTGDYGYTFGSGTRLTVV.

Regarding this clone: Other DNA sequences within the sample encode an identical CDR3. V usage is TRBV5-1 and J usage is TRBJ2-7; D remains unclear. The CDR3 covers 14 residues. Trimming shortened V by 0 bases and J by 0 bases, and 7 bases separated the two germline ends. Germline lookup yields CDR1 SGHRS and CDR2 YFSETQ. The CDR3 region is CASSLGTASYEQYF. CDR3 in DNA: TGCGCCAGCAGCTTGGGGACGGCCTCCTACGAGCAGTACTTC.

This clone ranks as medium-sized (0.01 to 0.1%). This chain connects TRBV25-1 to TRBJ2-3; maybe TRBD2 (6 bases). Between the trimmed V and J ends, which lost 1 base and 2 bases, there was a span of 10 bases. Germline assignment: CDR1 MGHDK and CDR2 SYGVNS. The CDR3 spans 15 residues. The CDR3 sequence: CASSELRGLTDTQYF. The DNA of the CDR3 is TGTGCCAGCAGTGAATTAAGGGGACTCACAGATACGCAGTATTTT.

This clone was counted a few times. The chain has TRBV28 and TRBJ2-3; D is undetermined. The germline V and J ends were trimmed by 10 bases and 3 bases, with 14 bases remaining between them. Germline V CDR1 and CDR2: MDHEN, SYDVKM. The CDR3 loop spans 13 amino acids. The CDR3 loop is CATAGSSTDTQYF. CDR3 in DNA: TGTGCCACAGCTGGTAGTAGTACAGATACGCAGTATTTT.

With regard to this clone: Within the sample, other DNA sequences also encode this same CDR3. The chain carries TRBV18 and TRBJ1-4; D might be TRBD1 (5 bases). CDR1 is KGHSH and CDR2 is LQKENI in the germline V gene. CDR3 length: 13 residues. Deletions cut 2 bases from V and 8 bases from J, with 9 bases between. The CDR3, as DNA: TGTGCCAGCTCACCAGGGGGAGGCGAAAAACTGTTTTTT. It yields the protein CASSPGGGEKLFF.

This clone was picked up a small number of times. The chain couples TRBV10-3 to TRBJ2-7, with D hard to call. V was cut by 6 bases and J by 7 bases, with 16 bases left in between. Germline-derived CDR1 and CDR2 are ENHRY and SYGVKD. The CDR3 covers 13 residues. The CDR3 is CAIRKTLGHEQYF. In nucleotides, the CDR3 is TGTGCCATCAGGAAAACTCTAGGGCATGAGCAGTACTTC.

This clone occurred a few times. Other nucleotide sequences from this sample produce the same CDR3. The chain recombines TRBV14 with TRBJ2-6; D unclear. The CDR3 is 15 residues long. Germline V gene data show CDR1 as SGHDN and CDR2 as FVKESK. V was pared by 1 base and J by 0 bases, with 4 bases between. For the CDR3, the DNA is TGTGCCAGCAGCCAAGTGGGCTCTGGGGCCAACGTCCTGACTTTC. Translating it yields CASSQVGSGANVLTF.

CDR3 sequence reads: CASSLGGAGGLHEQYF. DNA of the CDR3: TGTGCCAGCAGTTTAGGAGGGGCAGGGGGCCTCCACGAGCAGTACTTC. The genes are TRBV28 and TRBJ2-5; 8 bases map to TRBD1. The J call may be wrong; the DNA end is better matched by TRBJ2-7. Germline CDR1 MDHEN, CDR2 SYDVKM. This CDR3 spans 16 amino acids.

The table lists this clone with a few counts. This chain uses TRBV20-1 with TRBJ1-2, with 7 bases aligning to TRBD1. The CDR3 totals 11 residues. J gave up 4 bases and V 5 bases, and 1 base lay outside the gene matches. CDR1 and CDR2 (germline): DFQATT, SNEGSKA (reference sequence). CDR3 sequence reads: CSARDSYGYTF. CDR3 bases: TGCAGTGCTCGGGACAGCTATGGCTACACCTTC.

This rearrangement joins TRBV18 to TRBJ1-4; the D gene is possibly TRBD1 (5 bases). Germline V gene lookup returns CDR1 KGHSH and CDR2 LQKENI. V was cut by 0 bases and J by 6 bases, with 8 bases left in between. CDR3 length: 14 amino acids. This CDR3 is CASSPPTRDEKLFF. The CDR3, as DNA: TGTGCCAGCTCACCACCAACCAGGGATGAAAAACTGTTTTTT.

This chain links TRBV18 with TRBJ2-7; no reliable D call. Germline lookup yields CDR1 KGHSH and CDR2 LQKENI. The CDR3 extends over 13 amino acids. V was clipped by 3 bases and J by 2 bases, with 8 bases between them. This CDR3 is CASSPGVPYEQYF. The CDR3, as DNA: TGTGCCAGCTCACCTGGCGTACCCTACGAGCAGTACTTC.

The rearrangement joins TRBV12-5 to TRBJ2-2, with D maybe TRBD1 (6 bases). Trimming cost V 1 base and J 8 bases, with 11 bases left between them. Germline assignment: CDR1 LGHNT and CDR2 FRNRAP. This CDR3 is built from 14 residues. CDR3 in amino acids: CASGLGDILGELFF. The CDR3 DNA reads TGTGCTAGTGGTTTGGGGGACATATTGGGGGAGCTGTTTTTT.

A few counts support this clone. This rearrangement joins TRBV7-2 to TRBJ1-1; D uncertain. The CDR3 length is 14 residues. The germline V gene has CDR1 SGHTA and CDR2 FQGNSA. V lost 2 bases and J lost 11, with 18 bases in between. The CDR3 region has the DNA TGTGCCAGCAGCTTACTGGGCCTCCTTCTCGGCGCTTTCTTT. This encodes CASSLLGLLLGAFF.

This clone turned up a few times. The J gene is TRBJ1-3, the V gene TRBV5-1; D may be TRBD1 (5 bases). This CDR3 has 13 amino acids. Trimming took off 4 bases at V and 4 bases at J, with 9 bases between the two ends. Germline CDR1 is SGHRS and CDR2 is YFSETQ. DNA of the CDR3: TGCGCCAGCAGCAAGGACAACGGAAACACCATATATTTT. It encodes CASSKDNGNTIYF.

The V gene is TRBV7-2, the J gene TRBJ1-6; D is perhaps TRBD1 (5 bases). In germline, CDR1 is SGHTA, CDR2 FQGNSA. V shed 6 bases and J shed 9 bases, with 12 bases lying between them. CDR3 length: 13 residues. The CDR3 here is CASSLSGGSPLHF. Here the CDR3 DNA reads TGTGCCAGCAGTCTTTCGGGGGGTTCACCCCTCCACTTT.

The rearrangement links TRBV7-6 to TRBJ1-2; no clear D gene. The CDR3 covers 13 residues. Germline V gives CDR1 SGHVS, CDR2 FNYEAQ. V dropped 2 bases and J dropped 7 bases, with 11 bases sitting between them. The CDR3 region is CASSLSREGGYTF. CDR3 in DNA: TGTGCCAGCAGCTTAAGTCGAGAGGGTGGCTACACCTTC.

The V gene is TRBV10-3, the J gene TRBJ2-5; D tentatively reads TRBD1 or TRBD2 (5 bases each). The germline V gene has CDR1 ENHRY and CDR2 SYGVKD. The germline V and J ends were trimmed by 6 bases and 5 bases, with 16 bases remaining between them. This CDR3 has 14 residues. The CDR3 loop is CAISALGGVETQYF. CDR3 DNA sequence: TGTGCCATCAGCGCTCTTGGGGGTGTGGAGACCCAGTACTTC.

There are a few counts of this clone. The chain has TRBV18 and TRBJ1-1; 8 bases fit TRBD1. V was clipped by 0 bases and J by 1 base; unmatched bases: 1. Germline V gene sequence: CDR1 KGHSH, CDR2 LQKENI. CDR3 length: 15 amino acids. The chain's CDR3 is CASSPPQGANTEAFF. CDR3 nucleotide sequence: TGTGCCAGCTCACCACCGCAGGGGGCGAACACTGAAGCTTTCTTT.

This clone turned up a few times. In DNA form, the CDR3 reads TGTGCCTCCCGGCGGGGGGGCCTGTACGAGCAGTACTTC. Translation gives CASRRGGLYEQYF. The V call is TRBV6-5, the J call TRBJ2-7, with 9 positions matching TRBD2. Germline-derived CDR1 and CDR2 are MNHEY and SVGAGI. The ends lost 11 bases at V and 4 bases at J; junction bases unmatched: 9. The length of the CDR3 is 13 residues.

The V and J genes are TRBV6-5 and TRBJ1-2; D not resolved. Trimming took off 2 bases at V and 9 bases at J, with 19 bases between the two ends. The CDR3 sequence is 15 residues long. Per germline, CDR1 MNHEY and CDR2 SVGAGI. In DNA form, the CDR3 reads TGTGCCAGCAGTTACAGGACGGCCGGACCCTTTAGCTACACCTTC. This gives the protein CASSYRTAGPFSYTF.